This TCR beta chain was captured by sequencing in a study of cytomegalovirus exposure and HLA in healthy donors. Study outcomes and limitations: The study labeled about 160 TCR beta chains cytomegalovirus-associated. Specificity for CMV antigens was confirmed in vitro for three of the CMV-associated chains.

The assay was immunoSEQ multiplex PCR, and TCRdb's table has in-frame clones only and misses some. The table lists more than 250,000 clones, around 91% of them singletons. With regard to this clone: No antigen is known for it.

V lost 0 bases and J lost 5, with 17 bases in between. Per germline, CDR1 SGHNT and CDR2 YYREEE (reference sequence). This CDR3 contains 16 residues. This sequence was found in a woman aged 30 to 39 in good health and CMV-seronegative. The chain links TRBV5-4 to TRBJ2-5, with D possibly being TRBD1 or TRBD2 (6 bases each). Sequencing was done on a sample of PBMCs. CDR3 residues: CASSLGGAGRWETQYF. In DNA form, the CDR3 reads TGTGCCAGCAGCTTGGGGGGGGCCGGGAGATGGGAGACCCAGTACTTC.